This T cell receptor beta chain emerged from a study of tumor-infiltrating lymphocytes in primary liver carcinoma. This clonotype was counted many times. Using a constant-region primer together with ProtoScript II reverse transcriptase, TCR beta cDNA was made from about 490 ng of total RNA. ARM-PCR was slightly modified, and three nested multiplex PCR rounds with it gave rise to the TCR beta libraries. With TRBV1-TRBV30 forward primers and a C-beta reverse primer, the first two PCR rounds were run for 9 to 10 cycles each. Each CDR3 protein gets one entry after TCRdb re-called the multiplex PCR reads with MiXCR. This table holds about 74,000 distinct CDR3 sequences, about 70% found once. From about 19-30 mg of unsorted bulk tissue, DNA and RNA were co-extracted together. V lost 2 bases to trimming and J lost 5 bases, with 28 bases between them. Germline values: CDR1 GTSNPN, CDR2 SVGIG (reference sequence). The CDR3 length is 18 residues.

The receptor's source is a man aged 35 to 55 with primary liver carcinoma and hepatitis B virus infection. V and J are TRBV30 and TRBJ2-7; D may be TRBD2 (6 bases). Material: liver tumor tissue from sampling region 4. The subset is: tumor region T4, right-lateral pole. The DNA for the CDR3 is TGTGCCTGGAGTACCCGGGGGTGGTCGAGTTCGCCGTCCCACGAGCAGTACTTC. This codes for CAWSTRGWSSSPSHEQYF.